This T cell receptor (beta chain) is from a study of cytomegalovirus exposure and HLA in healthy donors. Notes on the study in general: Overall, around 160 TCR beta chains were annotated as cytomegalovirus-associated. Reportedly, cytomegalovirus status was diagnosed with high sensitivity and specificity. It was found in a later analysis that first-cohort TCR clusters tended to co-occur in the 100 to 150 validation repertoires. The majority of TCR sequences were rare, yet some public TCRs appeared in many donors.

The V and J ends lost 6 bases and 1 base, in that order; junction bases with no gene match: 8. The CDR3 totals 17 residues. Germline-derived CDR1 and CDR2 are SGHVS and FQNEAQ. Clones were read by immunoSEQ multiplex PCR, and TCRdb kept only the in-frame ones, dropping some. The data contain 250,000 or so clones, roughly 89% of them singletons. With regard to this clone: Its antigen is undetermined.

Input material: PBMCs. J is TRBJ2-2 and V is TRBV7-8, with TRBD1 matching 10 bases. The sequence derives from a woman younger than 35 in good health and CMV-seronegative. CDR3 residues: CASRGGTGELNTGELFF. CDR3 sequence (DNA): TGTGCCAGCAGGGGGGGGACAGGGGAGTTGAACACCGGGGAGCTGTTTTTT.